Sequencing of this T cell receptor beta chain was carried out in a study of blood T cells in healthy people across ages. Together with a sample-barcoded 5' primer, a J-beta primer mix was included in a second PCR lasting about 7 to 11 cycles. One entry per CDR3 protein results from TCRdb running MiXCR on the 5' RACE reads. The repertoire holds around 2 million distinct CDR3 sequences, 35% to 50% seen once, with around 23% in the top ten. This clonotype was seen a handful of times. Sequenced: blood. This receptor was identified in a human donor in good health.

The CDR3 is CASRVRGNEQFF. CDR3 nucleotides: TGCGCCAGCAGGGTCAGGGGGAATGAGCAGTTCTTC. The gene calls are TRBV5-1 and TRBJ2-1; 7 positions match TRBD1. The CDR3 totals 12 residues. Germline V CDR1 and CDR2: SGHRS, YFSETQ. Losses at the gene ends were 5 bases for V and 7 bases for J; bases not matched to a gene: 3.